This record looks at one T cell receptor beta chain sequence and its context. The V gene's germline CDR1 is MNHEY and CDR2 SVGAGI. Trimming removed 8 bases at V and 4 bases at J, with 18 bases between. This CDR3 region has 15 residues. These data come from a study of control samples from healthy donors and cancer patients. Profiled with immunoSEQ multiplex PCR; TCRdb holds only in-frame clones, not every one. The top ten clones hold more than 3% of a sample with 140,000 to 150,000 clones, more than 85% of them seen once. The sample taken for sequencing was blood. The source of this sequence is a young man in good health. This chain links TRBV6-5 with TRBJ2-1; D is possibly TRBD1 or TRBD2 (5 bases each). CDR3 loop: CASLKTAEPYNEQFF. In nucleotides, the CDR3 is TGTGCCAGCCTAAAGACAGCGGAACCTTACAATGAGCAGTTCTTC.